One sample yielded the 4 T cell receptor beta chains listed below, sequenced in a study of blood T cells in healthy people across ages. Together with a sample-barcoded 5' primer, a J-beta primer mix was included in a second PCR lasting roughly 6 to 12 cycles. Each CDR3 protein gets one entry after TCRdb re-called the 5' RACE reads with MiXCR. Among roughly 2 million distinct CDR3 sequences listed, about 49% were seen once. Sequenced input: blood. The origin of the receptors is a woman between 40 and 50 years old in good health.

In this sample, this clonotype turned up a few times. This chain links TRBV10-3 with TRBJ2-1, with 10 nucleotides matching TRBD1. The CDR3 sequence is 15 residues long. The germline gives CDR1 ENHRY, CDR2 SYGVKD. Losses at the gene ends were 2 bases for V and 9 bases for J; bases not matched to a gene: 7. The chain's CDR3 is CAISEADRGLSEQFF. In DNA form, the CDR3 reads TGTGCCATCAGTGAGGCTGACAGGGGGCTGAGTGAGCAGTTCTTC.

Remarks on this clonotype: Its ends do not fully match the called genes, so a read error is possible. The chain employs TRBV5-1 and TRBJ2-5; a weak D match, TRBD2 (5 bases). Germline loops: CDR1 SGHRS, CDR2 YFSETQ. The CDR3 contains 15 residues. The CDR3 nucleotides read TGCCCCAGCAGCTTAGGAGTAGCGCCCGAAGAGACCCAGTACTTC. This encodes CPSSLGVAPEETQYF.

The V call is TRBV6-1, the J call TRBJ2-5; 13 bases map to TRBD2. The germline V gene has CDR1 MNHNS and CDR2 SASEGT. The trim removed 6 bases at V and 11 bases at J, leaving 18 bases unmatched. The CDR3 is 17 amino acids. CDR3 coding DNA: TGTGCCAGCAGCACTAAAAGGACTAGCGGGGGCAACAATGAGCAGTACTTC. The encoded protein is CASSTKRTSGGNNEQYF.

A note on this clonotype: A much larger clone lies a single base off, so this may be a read error. The gene calls are TRBV12-3 or TRBV12-4 and TRBJ2-1; no firm D call. The germline V and J ends were trimmed by 6 bases and 6 bases, with 6 bases remaining between them. CDR3 size: 11 residues. As DNA, the CDR3 is TGTGCCAGCAGGATGGGCAATGAGCAGTTCTTC. Protein product: CASRMGNEQFF.